Below are 27 T cell receptor beta chains sequenced from a single sample in a study of cytomegalovirus exposure and HLA in healthy donors. Both 60 Vbeta primers and 13 Jbeta primers went into the PCR. Clones were sequenced by immunoSEQ multiplex PCR, and TCRdb holds only the in-frame ones, with some missing. The top ten hold more than 4% of the sample, which has some 160,000 clones, about 64% seen once. Sequenced: PBMCs. The receptor source for this set is a man aged 60-69 years in good health and CMV-seronegative.

The V gene is TRBV10-3, the J gene TRBJ1-2; D is unresolved. The CDR3 runs to 14 residues. The V and J ends lost 0 bases and 1 base respectively, with 6 bases between them. CDR1 is ENHRY and CDR2 is SYGVKD in the germline V gene. CDR3 in DNA: TGTGCCATCAGTGAGTCGAGGGATAACTATGGCTACACCTTC. Amino acids: CAISESRDNYGYTF.

Only one count was recorded for this clone. This CDR3 is CAWRMWGTGANTGELFF. For the CDR3, the DNA is TGTGCCTGGAGAATGTGGGGGACAGGGGCGAACACCGGGGAGCTGTTTTTT. The V gene is TRBV30, the J gene TRBJ2-2; 10 bases line up with TRBD1. V lost 3 bases and J lost 0; bases outside the gene matches: 7. The CDR3 extends over 17 amino acids. Germline-derived CDR1 and CDR2 are GTSNPN and SVGIG (reference sequence).

V is TRBV18 and J is TRBJ1-2; D remains unclear. CDR3 size: 13 residues. Per the germline V gene, CDR1 is KGHSH and CDR2 is LQKENI. Trimming took off 1 base at V and 6 bases at J, with 9 bases between the two ends. CDR3 protein: CASSPRQVDGYTF. Here the CDR3 DNA reads TGTGCCAGCTCACCACGGCAGGTGGATGGCTACACCTTC.

This clone appeared a few times. The CDR3 sequence: CASSGVTSGTQGQFF. The CDR3 region has the DNA TGTGCCAGCAGCGGTGTGACTAGCGGCACACAGGGGCAGTTCTTC. The V and J genes are TRBV9 and TRBJ2-1, with 9 bases aligning to TRBD2. Trimming cost V 3 bases and J 12 bases; bases outside gene matches: 13. The CDR3 has 15 amino acids. Germline assignment: CDR1 SGDLS and CDR2 YYNGEE.

The chain employs TRBV5-6 and TRBJ2-3, with 15 bases aligning to TRBD2. The CDR3 is 17 amino acids. Germline V lookup: CDR1 SGHDT, CDR2 YYEEEE. The V gene end was trimmed by 2 bases and the J gene end by 1 base; junction bases not matched to a gene: 2. CDR3 sequence (DNA): TGTGCCAGCAGCTTCCGGACTAGCGGGAGGGGCACAGATACGCAGTATTTT. Protein: CASSFRTSGRGTDTQYF. The complete variable domain, with remaining parts taken from reference TRBV5-6 and TRBJ2-3, reads DAGVTQSPTHLIKTRGQQVTLRCSPKSGHDTVSWYQQALGQGPQFIFQYYEEEERQRGNFPDRFSGHQFPNYSSELNVNALLLGDSALYLCASSFRTSGRGTDTQYFGPGTRLTVL.

This chain joins TRBV13 and TRBJ2-5, with D hard to call. CDR1 and CDR2 from the germline V gene are PRHDT and FYEKMQ (reference sequence). Deletions cut 5 bases from V and 5 bases from J, with 15 bases between. The CDR3 is 14 residues long. CDR3 region: CASSPGSRVETQYF. CDR3 sequence (DNA): TGTGCCAGCAGCCCCGGTTCACGGGTGGAGACCCAGTACTTC.

This clone was observed a few times. Other DNA sequences in the sample encode the same CDR3. This chain links TRBV28 with TRBJ1-5; no reliable D call. The CDR3 length is 12 residues. The germline V gene encodes CDR1 MDHEN and CDR2 SYDVKM. V was shortened by 7 bases and J by 1 base, with 5 bases between the two germline ends. DNA for the CDR3: TGTGCCAGCAAGCGGAGCAATCAGCCCCAGCATTTT. Translating gives CASKRSNQPQHF.

The genes are TRBV7-3 and TRBJ2-2; 12 nucleotides agree with TRBD2. With 4 bases clipped from V and 5 bases from J, the junction kept 2 bases outside the gene matches. Germline V gene lookup returns CDR1 SGHTA and CDR2 FQGTGA. This CDR3 has 15 residues. Written as DNA, the CDR3 is TGTGCCAGCAGCTCCGGGACTAGCGGGACCGGGGAGCTGTTTTTT. Translated, it gives CASSSGTSGTGELFF.

In this sample, this clone turned up a few times. The V gene is TRBV6-1, the J gene TRBJ1-5; D is unclear. Germline CDR1 reads MNHNS; CDR2 reads SASEGT. V lost 7 bases to trimming and J lost 6 bases, with 13 bases between them. This CDR3 is 13 amino acids long. CDR3 amino acids: CASTRGEGQPQHF. DNA of the CDR3: TGTGCCAGCACCCGCGGGGAAGGTCAGCCCCAGCATTTT.

This chain connects TRBV7-2 to TRBJ1-5, with TRBD1 identical over 11 bases. V lost 6 bases and J lost 2; bases outside the gene matches: 3. The CDR3 consists of 15 residues. The germline gives CDR1 SGHTA, CDR2 FQGNSA. The CDR3 sequence: CASRRTGGGNQPQHF. CDR3 nucleotides: TGTGCCAGCAGGAGGACAGGGGGCGGCAATCAGCCCCAGCATTTT.

Written as DNA, the CDR3 is TGTGCCAGCAGCTTGTCTAGCGCACCCTCCTACGAGCAGTACTTC. Amino acids: CASSLSSAPSYEQYF. The chain uses TRBV5-4 and TRBJ2-7; tentative D call: TRBD2 (6 bases). This CDR3 region has 15 residues. Germline assignment: CDR1 SGHNT and CDR2 YYREEE (reference sequence). V shed 1 base and J shed 0 bases, with 11 bases lying between them.

V gene TRBV5-1 combines with J gene TRBJ2-3; D is unresolved. CDR1 and CDR2 from the germline V gene are SGHRS and YFSETQ. This CDR3 region has 11 residues. V gave up 6 bases and J gave up 5 bases, with 7 bases separating them. This chain's CDR3 is CASTLGDTQYF. CDR3 nucleotide sequence: TGCGCCAGCACTCTCGGAGATACGCAGTATTTT.

The V and J genes are TRBV9 and TRBJ2-5; D is unclear. The germline V gene encodes CDR1 SGDLS and CDR2 YYNGEE. The germline V and J ends were trimmed by 0 bases and 5 bases, with 11 bases remaining between them. The CDR3 runs 14 residues. CDR3 nucleotides: TGTGCCAGCAGCGTAGGGAGTAGACGGGAGACCCAGTACTTC. Protein: CASSVGSRRETQYF.

This clone was detected only once. J is TRBJ2-5 and V is TRBV5-1; 11 positions match TRBD1. Per the germline V gene, CDR1 is SGHRS and CDR2 is YFSETQ. Trimming at V came to 4 bases and at J to 5 bases, leaving 4 bases not matched to a gene. The CDR3 is made up of 14 amino acids. The CDR3 protein is CASSRTGGSETQYF. Here the CDR3 DNA reads TGCGCCAGCAGCAGGACAGGGGGCAGTGAGACCCAGTACTTC.

The chain is built from TRBV6-5 and TRBJ1-3; D not resolved. CDR3 length: 14 amino acids. Germline V gene lookup returns CDR1 MNHEY and CDR2 SVGAGI. Trimming removed 5 bases from V and 4 bases from J, with 12 bases in between. The CDR3 bases are TGTGCCAGCAGTCCGCCCGGGGTAGGAAACACCATATATTTT. Its translation: CASSPPGVGNTIYF.

V is TRBV4-3 and J is TRBJ2-1; TRBD2 agrees at 7 bases. The CDR3 has 18 residues. CDR1 and CDR2 (germline): LGHNA, YSLEER. The trim removed 3 bases at V and 4 bases at J, leaving 15 bases unmatched. CDR3 loop: CASSQEGLGRTEYNEQFF. The CDR3 DNA reads TGCGCCAGCAGCCAGGAAGGTCTCGGGAGGACGGAATACAATGAGCAGTTCTTC.

The J gene is TRBJ1-1, the V gene TRBV19; possibly TRBD1 for D (5 bases). This CDR3 has 15 amino acids. Trimming removed 4 bases from V and 4 bases from J, with 16 bases in between. In germline, CDR1 is LNHDA, CDR2 SQIVND (reference sequence). CDR3 protein: CASSTSGTEGTEAFF. In DNA, the CDR3 is TGTGCCAGTAGTACTTCCGGGACGGAGGGCACTGAAGCTTTCTTT. Full variable domain (missing parts from reference TRBV19 and TRBJ1-1): DGGITQSPKYLFRKEGQNVTLSCEQNLNHDAMYWYRQDPGQGLRLIYYSQIVNDFQKGDIAEGYSVSREKKESFPLTVTSAQKNPTAFYLCASSTSGTEGTEAFFGQGTRLTVV.

J is TRBJ1-5 and V is TRBV6-5; D may be TRBD1 (6 bases). CDR1 MNHEY and CDR2 SVGAGI come from the germline V gene. The CDR3 length is 15 residues. The V end was cut by 5 bases, the J end by 5 bases, with 16 bases between. CDR3 loop: CASSLLQGSDQPQHF. In nucleotides, the CDR3 is TGTGCCAGCAGTCTACTACAGGGATCGGATCAGCCCCAGCATTTT.

The CDR3 spells CASSPIGRVNQPQHF. CDR3 bases: TGTGCCAGCAGCCCCATAGGCAGGGTCAATCAGCCCCAGCATTTT. This chain connects TRBV5-5 to TRBJ1-5, with D possibly TRBD1 on 5 matching bases. Trimming cost V 4 bases and J 3 bases, with 14 bases left between them. Germline V gives CDR1 SGHKS, CDR2 YYEKEE (reference sequence). There are 15 residues in the CDR3.

CDR3 amino acids: CASSPWTSPNREQFF. CDR3 DNA: TGTGCCAGCAGTCCCTGGACTAGTCCCAATCGTGAGCAGTTCTTC. The rearrangement uses TRBV27 and TRBJ2-1; 7 bases match TRBD2. Per the germline V gene, CDR1 is MNHEY and CDR2 is SMNVEV (reference sequence). V shed 5 bases, J shed 9 bases, and the junction held 13 bases outside the gene matches. The CDR3 has 15 amino acids.

The chain is built from TRBV15 and TRBJ2-1; 7 bases agree with TRBD1. This CDR3 is built from 17 residues. Germline V CDR1 and CDR2: LNHNV, YYDKDF (reference sequence). Germline trimming cut 0 bases from V and 2 bases from J; bases unmatched to any gene: 7. CDR3 region: CATSRDWTGATYNEQFF. The CDR3 DNA is TGTGCCACCAGCAGAGATTGGACAGGAGCTACCTACAATGAGCAGTTCTTC.

This clone came up a few times. The chain carries TRBV19 and TRBJ1-1; 9 nucleotides line up with TRBD1. Trimming took 2 bases from V and 4 from J; bases not matched to a gene: 5. Germline-derived CDR1 and CDR2 are LNHDA and SQIVND (reference sequence). The CDR3 is made up of 15 amino acids. This chain's CDR3 is CASSILGTGFTEAFF. The CDR3 DNA follows: TGTGCCAGTAGTATACTTGGGACAGGGTTCACTGAAGCTTTCTTT.

The chain is built from TRBV5-6 and TRBJ2-1; perhaps TRBD1 as D (6 bases). Germline V CDR1 and CDR2: SGHDT, YYEEEE. This CDR3 comprises 15 residues. Trimming cost V 4 bases and J 5 bases, with 16 bases left between them. The CDR3 here is CASSRLSDRDNEQFF. CDR3 bases: TGTGCCAGCAGCCGCTTATCGGACAGAGACAATGAGCAGTTCTTC.

This clone was seen only a few times. V is TRBV5-4 and J is TRBJ2-1, with 12 bases matching TRBD1. The germline V gene encodes CDR1 SGHNT and CDR2 YYREEE (reference sequence). This CDR3 region has 16 residues. V shed 3 bases and J 7 bases; nucleotides not matched to a gene: 8. Here the CDR3 reads CASSSPGQGAMNEQFF. The CDR3 region has the DNA TGTGCCAGCAGCTCTCCGGGACAGGGGGCGATGAATGAGCAGTTCTTC. The full variable domain, its missing parts supplied by reference TRBV5-4 and TRBJ2-1, is ETGVTQSPTHLIKTRGQQVTLRCSSQSGHNTVSWYQQALGQGPQFIFQYYREEENGRGNFPPRFSGLQFPNYSSELNVNALELDDSALYLCASSSPGQGAMNEQFFGPGTRLTVL.

This clone was seen a single time. The chain is built from TRBV19 and TRBJ2-5, with 11 bases aligning to TRBD2. The V gene end was trimmed by 5 bases and the J gene end by 2 bases; junction bases not matched to a gene: 7. The germline V gene has CDR1 LNHDA and CDR2 SQIVND (reference sequence). This CDR3 comprises 16 residues. CDR3 loop: CASSPRTSGYQETQYF. CDR3 nucleotide sequence: TGTGCCAGTAGTCCCCGGACTAGCGGGTATCAAGAGACCCAGTACTTC.

DNA for the CDR3: TGTGCCAGCAGCTTGATTGGAGCGGGAGGGACGGATACGCAGTATTTT. As protein: CASSLIGAGGTDTQYF. The chain has TRBV5-8 and TRBJ2-3, with 10 bases aligning to TRBD2. Germline loops: CDR1 SGHTS, CDR2 YDEGEE. This CDR3 comprises 16 residues. Trimming at V came to 1 base and at J to 6 bases, leaving 8 bases not matched to a gene.

The V call is TRBV2, the J call TRBJ1-3; TRBD1 is a possible D gene (5 bases). The length of the CDR3 is 15 residues. The ends were cut back, 7 bases at V and 0 bases at J, with 13 bases in the middle. In germline, CDR1 is SNHLY, CDR2 FYNNEI. CDR3 DNA sequence: TGTGCCAGCACCGAGAGGCAGGGCTCTGGAAACACCATATATTTT. It specifies CASTERQGSGNTIYF.